This TCR beta chain emerged from a study of CD8+ T cells in alopecia areata. General study findings and limits: Clonality exceeded that of normal scalp in lesional scalp, most notably in alopecia totalis/universalis.

Collection of lesional scalp punch biopsies and peripheral blood was performed in alopecia areata patients. Notes on this clone: The antigen remains unidentified.

Sequencing used cDNA as its template, made by extracting RNA and reverse transcribing it. Produced via immunoSEQ multiplex PCR; TCRdb's table is partial and in-frame only. The sample yields 5,700 or so clones, roughly 64% seen once. There are 14 residues in the CDR3. V was clipped by 0 bases and J by 4 bases, with 10 bases between them. Germline CDR1 is SGHRS and CDR2 is YFSETQ. This TCR came from a human donor with alopecia areata. The chain couples TRBV5-1 to TRBJ1-2; D not certain. This material consisted of skin, taken at week 0. The CDR3 is CASSLEWGGYGYTF. In DNA, the CDR3 is TGCGCCAGCAGCTTGGAGTGGGGAGGCTATGGCTACACCTTC.